This is a list of T cell receptor beta chains from one sample in a study of CD8 T cells in ankylosing spondylitis. Via MiXCR, TCRdb re-called the 5' RACE reads, giving one row per CDR3 protein. The table has roughly 250,000 distinct CDR3 sequences, 8% to 9.5% seen once. The sequencing input was blood, either unsorted or a sorted T cell fraction (not recorded which). These TCRs come from a male donor with ankylosing spondylitis or in good health (not recorded which). Both conserved end residues are part of each CDR3. D genes are given only for firm matches. Size is omitted from some rows. Given values are once, few, many or a class for expanded clones.

cdr3_aa: CSANPGTGALSRGYTF; cdr3_nt: TGCAGTGCCAACCCCGGGACAGGTGCCCTTAGTCGGGGCTACACCTTC; clone_size: many; v_call: TRBV20-1; j_call: TRBJ1-2; d_call: TRBD1
cdr3_aa: CASSLRWQANIQYF; cdr3_nt: TGTGCCAGCAGCTTACGCTGGCAGGCGAACATTCAGTACTTC; clone_size: -; v_call: TRBV7-8; j_call: TRBJ2-4; d_call: -
cdr3_aa: CASSPGDRRPSNYGYTF; cdr3_nt: TGTGCCAGCAGCCCAGGGGACAGGCGCCCTTCTAACTATGGCTACACCTTC; clone_size: -; v_call: TRBV7-2; j_call: TRBJ1-2; d_call: TRBD1
cdr3_aa: CASSRQGLGNTIYF; cdr3_nt: TGCGCCAGCAGCAGACAGGGGCTTGGAAACACCATATATTTT; clone_size: many; v_call: TRBV5-1; j_call: TRBJ1-3; d_call: TRBD1
cdr3_aa: CASSLTLLRTSGWADTQYF; cdr3_nt: TGCGCCAGCAGCCTTACACTCCTACGGACTAGCGGGTGGGCAGATACGCAGTATTTT; clone_size: many; v_call: TRBV5-1; j_call: TRBJ2-3; d_call: TRBD2
cdr3_aa: CASSPQTGLGTNSPLHF; cdr3_nt: TGCGCCAGCAGCCCACAAACAGGGTTGGGCACCAATTCACCCCTCCACTTT; clone_size: many; v_call: TRBV5-1; j_call: TRBJ1-6; d_call: -
cdr3_aa: CASSKGGPEAFF; cdr3_nt: TGTGCCAGCAGCAAGGGGGGCCCTGAAGCTTTCTTT; clone_size: few; v_call: TRBV5-6; j_call: TRBJ1-1; d_call: -
cdr3_aa: CASSVAGSIHEQYF; cdr3_nt: TGTGCCAGCTCTGTCGCGGGCAGTATCCACGAGCAGTACTTC; clone_size: many; v_call: TRBV12-3/TRBV12-4; j_call: TRBJ2-7; d_call: -
cdr3_aa: CASSGRTGSSGNTIYF; cdr3_nt: TGTGCCAGCAGCGGACGGACAGGAAGCTCTGGAAACACCATATATTTT; clone_size: -; v_call: TRBV7-2; j_call: TRBJ1-3; d_call: TRBD1
cdr3_aa: CASSLAPGYTGELFF; cdr3_nt: TGTGCCAGCAGCTTGGCCCCCGGTTACACCGGGGAGCTGTTTTTT; clone_size: -; v_call: TRBV5-6; j_call: TRBJ2-2; d_call: -
cdr3_aa: CAIRTGVDTEAFF; cdr3_nt: TGTGCCATCAGAACAGGGGTGGACACTGAAGCTTTCTTT; clone_size: few; v_call: TRBV10-3; j_call: TRBJ1-1; d_call: TRBD1
cdr3_aa: CASSPGQGASYNEQFF; cdr3_nt: TGTGCCAGCTCACCTGGACAGGGGGCTTCCTACAATGAGCAGTTCTTC; clone_size: many; v_call: TRBV18; j_call: TRBJ2-1; d_call: TRBD1
cdr3_aa: CSAFDRQETQYF; cdr3_nt: TGCAGTGCTTTCGACAGACAAGAGACCCAGTACTTC; clone_size: many; v_call: TRBV20-1; j_call: TRBJ2-5; d_call: -
cdr3_aa: CASSRTSGSYEQYF; cdr3_nt: TGCGCCAGCAGCCGGACTAGCGGTTCCTACGAGCAGTACTTC; clone_size: many; v_call: TRBV5-1; j_call: TRBJ2-7; d_call: TRBD2
cdr3_aa: CASSYSRRWYF; cdr3_nt: TGTGCCAGCTCGTACAGTCGGCGGTGGTATTTT; clone_size: -; v_call: TRBV27; j_call: TRBJ2-3; d_call: -
cdr3_aa: CASSLLQGADTEAFF; cdr3_nt: TGCGCCAGCAGCTTGCTCCAGGGGGCTGACACTGAAGCTTTCTTT; clone_size: few; v_call: TRBV5-1; j_call: TRBJ1-1; d_call: TRBD1
cdr3_aa: CASSYLRTGVLTDTQYF; cdr3_nt: TGTGCCAGCAGTTATTTGCGGACAGGGGTCCTCACAGATACGCAGTATTTT; clone_size: many; v_call: TRBV6-5; j_call: TRBJ2-3; d_call: TRBD1
cdr3_aa: CASSQGRIAGWGYTF; cdr3_nt: TGCGCCAGCAGCCAAGGGCGCATTGCCGGCTGGGGCTACACCTTC; clone_size: -; v_call: TRBV4-3; j_call: TRBJ1-2; d_call: -
cdr3_aa: CASSSLPKSGSVVNEQFF; cdr3_nt: TGCGCCAGCAGCTCCCTACCAAAGAGCGGGAGTGTTGTCAATGAGCAGTTCTTC; clone_size: few; v_call: TRBV5-1; j_call: TRBJ2-1; d_call: TRBD2
cdr3_aa: CASSFRGRAISEQYF; cdr3_nt: TGTGCCAGCAGCTTTCGGGGCAGGGCTATCAGCGAGCAGTACTTC; clone_size: many; v_call: TRBV7-8; j_call: TRBJ2-7; d_call: -
cdr3_aa: CASSTTMEPRYGYTF; cdr3_nt: TGTGCCAGTAGTACCACGATGGAGCCCCGATATGGCTACACCTTC; clone_size: -; v_call: TRBV19; j_call: TRBJ1-2; d_call: -
cdr3_aa: CASSLAATDTQYF; cdr3_nt: TGTGCCAGCAGCTTGGCGGCGACAGATACGCAGTATTTT; clone_size: many; v_call: TRBV5-4; j_call: TRBJ2-3; d_call: -
cdr3_aa: CASSLDGDSNEKLFF; cdr3_nt: TGTGCCAGCAGCTTGGACGGGGACTCTAATGAAAAACTGTTTTTT; clone_size: many; v_call: TRBV5-5; j_call: TRBJ1-4; d_call: -
cdr3_aa: CASSAAPGIINEQFF; cdr3_nt: TGCGCCAGCAGTGCGGCTCCCGGCATAATCAATGAGCAGTTCTTC; clone_size: few; v_call: TRBV5-1; j_call: TRBJ2-1; d_call: -
cdr3_aa: CASSSSDNYNEQFF; cdr3_nt: TGTGCCAGCAGCTCCAGCGACAATTACAATGAGCAGTTCTTC; clone_size: many; v_call: TRBV7-8; j_call: TRBJ2-1; d_call: -
cdr3_aa: CASGLHSTNYEQYF; cdr3_nt: TGTGCCAGCGGACTCCACAGCACGAACTACGAGCAGTACTTC; clone_size: many; v_call: TRBV7-2; j_call: TRBJ2-7; d_call: -
cdr3_aa: CASSLQINGGGELFF; cdr3_nt: TGTGCCAGCAGCTTACAGATAAATGGGGGCGGGGAGCTGTTTTTT; clone_size: medium-sized; v_call: TRBV7-2; j_call: TRBJ2-2; d_call: -
cdr3_aa: CASSKGGQVGQPQHF; cdr3_nt: TGTGCCAGTAGTAAAGGGGGTCAGGTCGGACAGCCCCAGCATTTT; clone_size: many; v_call: TRBV19; j_call: TRBJ1-5; d_call: -
cdr3_aa: CASSQDRSGNQPQHF; cdr3_nt: TGCGCCAGCAGCCAAGATCGAAGTGGCAATCAGCCCCAGCATTTT; clone_size: few; v_call: TRBV4-3; j_call: TRBJ1-5; d_call: -
cdr3_aa: CASLRVTEAFF; cdr3_nt: TGTGCCAGCCTCAGGGTTACTGAAGCTTTCTTT; clone_size: many; v_call: TRBV7-2; j_call: TRBJ1-1; d_call: -
cdr3_aa: CAWSSEGSYGYTF; cdr3_nt: TGTGCCTGGAGCTCGGAGGGGTCTTATGGCTACACCTTC; clone_size: many; v_call: TRBV30; j_call: TRBJ1-2; d_call: -
cdr3_aa: CASSSSPGVGTSGRVSYNEQFF; cdr3_nt: TGTGCCAGCAGCTCCAGCCCCGGGGTTGGGACTAGCGGGAGGGTCTCCTACAATGAGCAGTTCTTC; clone_size: -; v_call: TRBV7-1; j_call: TRBJ2-1; d_call: TRBD2
cdr3_aa: CASSLVHRAGEQYF; cdr3_nt: TGTGCCAGCAGCTTAGTACACAGGGCTGGCGAGCAGTACTTC; clone_size: many; v_call: TRBV7-2; j_call: TRBJ2-7; d_call: -
cdr3_aa: CASSYSPQLGPGELFF; cdr3_nt: TGTGCCAGCAGTTACTCACCCCAACTAGGGCCCGGGGAGCTGTTTTTT; clone_size: many; v_call: TRBV6-5; j_call: TRBJ2-2; d_call: -
cdr3_aa: CASREGLGTGELFF; cdr3_nt: TGTGCCAGCAGGGAGGGTCTCGGAACCGGGGAGCTGTTTTTT; clone_size: many; v_call: TRBV12-3/TRBV12-4; j_call: TRBJ2-2; d_call: -
cdr3_aa: CSVSKSDRGPKETQYF; cdr3_nt: TGCAGCGTCTCTAAATCTGACAGGGGACCGAAAGAGACCCAGTACTTC; clone_size: many; v_call: TRBV29-1; j_call: TRBJ2-5; d_call: TRBD1
cdr3_aa: CASSRGLTYEQYF; cdr3_nt: TGTGCCAGCAGTCGGGGACTTACCTACGAGCAGTACTTC; clone_size: many; v_call: TRBV6-2/TRBV6-3; j_call: TRBJ2-7; d_call: -
cdr3_aa: CATSGGDTGELFF; cdr3_nt: TGTGCCACCAGTGGGGGGGACACCGGGGAGCTGTTTTTT; clone_size: many; v_call: TRBV24-1; j_call: TRBJ2-2; d_call: -
cdr3_aa: CSAKGASGNQPQHF; cdr3_nt: TGCAGTGCTAAAGGGGCCTCAGGGAATCAGCCCCAGCATTTT; clone_size: many; v_call: TRBV20-1; j_call: TRBJ1-5; d_call: -
cdr3_aa: CASSPGVPANTGELFF; cdr3_nt: TGTGCCAGCAGCCCAGGTGTTCCCGCGAACACCGGGGAGCTGTTTTTT; clone_size: -; v_call: TRBV7-2; j_call: TRBJ2-2; d_call: -
cdr3_aa: CASSQDAGGVGTGELFF; cdr3_nt: TGCGCCAGCAGCCAAGATGCGGGAGGGGTGGGGACCGGGGAGCTGTTTTTT; clone_size: few; v_call: TRBV4-1; j_call: TRBJ2-2; d_call: TRBD2
cdr3_aa: CASSPGTSGELFF; cdr3_nt: TGTGCCAGCAGCCCCGGGACATCTGGGGAGCTGTTTTTT; clone_size: many; v_call: TRBV12-3/TRBV12-4; j_call: TRBJ2-2; d_call: -
cdr3_aa: CSARDGTRDYNEQFF; cdr3_nt: TGCAGTGCTAGAGACGGGACTAGAGACTACAATGAGCAGTTCTTC; clone_size: many; v_call: TRBV20-1; j_call: TRBJ2-1; d_call: TRBD2
cdr3_aa: CASSPSDGVNTGELFF; cdr3_nt: TGTGCCAGCAGCCCTTCTGACGGGGTAAACACCGGGGAGCTGTTTTTT; clone_size: many; v_call: TRBV7-9; j_call: TRBJ2-2; d_call: -
cdr3_aa: CASSLAVGDTGELFF; cdr3_nt: TGCGCCAGCAGCTTGGCCGTAGGGGACACCGGGGAGCTGTTTTTT; clone_size: few; v_call: TRBV5-1; j_call: TRBJ2-2; d_call: -
cdr3_aa: CASSPRGQTNYGYTF; cdr3_nt: TGTGCCAGCAGTCCCCGAGGACAAACTAACTATGGCTACACCTTC; clone_size: -; v_call: TRBV6-1; j_call: TRBJ1-2; d_call: -
cdr3_aa: CASSGRTGAVGNQPQHF; cdr3_nt: TGTGCCAGCAGTGGAAGGACAGGGGCCGTGGGCAATCAGCCCCAGCATTTT; clone_size: many; v_call: TRBV6-1; j_call: TRBJ1-5; d_call: TRBD1
cdr3_aa: CASSFGTGSAKNIQYF; cdr3_nt: TGTGCCAGCAGCTTTGGGACAGGGAGTGCCAAAAACATTCAGTACTTC; clone_size: many; v_call: TRBV9; j_call: TRBJ2-4; d_call: TRBD1
cdr3_aa: CASSYGDRAYEQYF; cdr3_nt: TGCGCCAGCAGCTATGGGGACAGGGCGTACGAGCAGTACTTC; clone_size: many; v_call: TRBV5-1; j_call: TRBJ2-7; d_call: TRBD1
cdr3_aa: CASSDHTAGAGNEQFF; cdr3_nt: TGTGCCAGCAGCGACCACACAGCGGGAGCGGGCAATGAGCAGTTCTTC; clone_size: -; v_call: TRBV7-9; j_call: TRBJ2-1; d_call: TRBD2